This entry lists 2 T cell receptor beta chains sequenced from one sample in a study of OX40 agonist ivuxolimab in advanced cancers. Generated by immunoSEQ multiplex PCR, the TCRdb table keeps only in-frame clones and is missing some. The profile shows approximately 61,000 clones, around 89% of them singletons. The sample in question was CD4+ or CD8+ T cells sorted from blood, obtained in a trial of the OX40 agonist ivuxolimab. The receptors were sampled from an adult with an advanced solid tumor such as melanoma, head and neck, liver or kidney cancer.

The chain couples TRBV4-2 to TRBJ2-5, with 7 bases fitting TRBD2. Germline CDR1 is LGHNA and CDR2 is YNFKEQ. The CDR3 loop spans 15 amino acids. Unmatched junction bases numbered 6, after V lost 1 base and J lost 4 bases. Here the CDR3 reads CASSQGLSGGETQYF. CDR3 DNA sequence: TGTGCCAGCAGCCAAGGGTTATCGGGAGGAGAGACCCAGTACTTC.

In its sample, this clone was seen once. V gene TRBV19 combines with J gene TRBJ2-3; TRBD1 is a possible D gene (6 bases). This CDR3 is built from 14 residues. The V and J ends lost 6 bases and 4 bases respectively, with 14 bases between them. Germline V gives CDR1 LNHDA, CDR2 SQIVND (reference sequence). The CDR3 nucleotides read TGTGCCAGTAGGGAAACAGGGCTGGCAGATACGCAGTATTTT. As protein: CASRETGLADTQYF. Looking up the rest from reference TRBV19 and TRBJ2-3 gives the full variable domain: DGGITQSPKYLFRKEGQNVTLSCEQNLNHDAMYWYRQDPGQGLRLIYYSQIVNDFQKGDIAEGYSVSREKKESFPLTVTSAQKNPTAFYLCASRETGLADTQYFGPGTRLTVL.